This T cell receptor beta chain was identified during a study of neoadjuvant anti-PD-1 for oral cavity cancer. On the study more broadly: Patients mostly received three to four biweekly nivolumab doses at 3 mg/kg before surgery. Around day 43, patients without progression received a fourth nivolumab dose before surgery.

Per germline, CDR1 MNHNS and CDR2 SASEGT. Trimming left V 7 bases short and J 3 bases short, with 13 bases between. This CDR3 comprises 13 residues. Profiling relied on immunoSEQ multiplex PCR, and the TCRdb table lists in-frame clones only, not all of them. The sample consists of around 13,000 clones, about 73% of them appearing once. Described time point: after neoadjuvant nivolumab, at surgical resection. Blood cells were analyzed directly, without culture or expansion. With respect to this clone: The antigen is not known.

Study-wide findings and caveats: Only a few patients per response group were TCR-analyzed; validation needed.

The chain employs TRBV6-1 and TRBJ2-7; no reliable D call. The clonotype comes from a person aged 40 to 85 with oral cavity squamous cell carcinoma. The sample consisted of PBMCs, taken after nivolumab (anti-PD-1) treatment. The CDR3 is CASTAAPIYEQYF. Written as DNA, the CDR3 is TGTGCCAGCACTGCGGCCCCAATCTACGAGCAGTACTTC.